This is a list of T cell receptor beta chains from one sample in a study of CD8 T cells in Susac syndrome. One entry per CDR3 protein results from TCRdb running MiXCR on the immunoSEQ multiplex PCR reads. The table records more than 75,000 distinct CDR3 sequences, 94% of them present only once. Sample: CD8+ T cells from PBMCs. Receptor source: a human donor in good health. Each CDR3 is given with its conserved first and last residue. D genes are given only for firm matches. Expanded clones are given a class, and other clones once, few, many or no size at all.

v_call	clone_size	j_call	cdr3_length	d_call	cdr3_nt	cdr3_aa
TRBV29-1	.	TRBJ2-1	13	.	TGCAGCGCATACCCTGGGCCCTTGAATGAGCAGTTCTTC	CSAYPGPLNEQFF
TRBV27	.	TRBJ2-1	18	TRBD2	TGTGCCAGCAGCGGATTCCCCCCTACTAGCGGGAGGGAGGGTGAGCAGTTCTTC	CASSGFPPTSGREGEQFF
TRBV13	.	TRBJ1-2	16	TRBD1	TGTGCCAGCAGGGACCGGGACAGGGAATTTGCCTATGGCTACACCTTC	CASRDRDREFAYGYTF
TRBV5-1	.	TRBJ2-2	15	TRBD1	TGCGCCAGCAGCTTGGGCGACAGGGGCGCCGGGGAGCTGTTTTTT	CASSLGDRGAGELFF
TRBV7-2	.	TRBJ2-6	15	.	TGTGCCAGCCCGCGACCGACCTCTGGGGCCAACGTCCTGACTTTC	CASPRPTSGANVLTF
TRBV27	once	TRBJ2-1	12	TRBD2	TGTGCCACCGGACTAGCGGGACCTGAGGAGTTCTTC	CATGLAGPEEFF
TRBV20-1	.	TRBJ2-1	10	.	TGCAGTGCGGGATACAATGAGCAGTTCTTC	CSAGYNEQFF
TRBV7-9	once	TRBJ1-1	14	.	TGTGCCAGCAGCTTGATGGTCCCGGGCCCGGAAGCTTTCTTT	CASSLMVPGPEAFF
TRBV7-9	.	TRBJ1-2	12	.	TGTGCCAGCAGCTCCCACAGGGAAGGCTACACCTTC	CASSSHREGYTF
TRBV6-1	.	TRBJ2-1	16	TRBD1	TGTGCCAGCAGTGTCCTGGGGACAGGGGGGAACAATGAGCAGTTCTTC	CASSVLGTGGNNEQFF
TRBV28	.	TRBJ2-1	13	.	TGTGCCAGCACCCTAAAGGGCTACAATGAGCAGTTCTTC	CASTLKGYNEQFF
TRBV19	few	TRBJ1-5	14	.	TGTGCCAGTAGTCTGGGGGGAGATTATCAGCCCCAGCATTTT	CASSLGGDYQPQHF
TRBV12-3/TRBV12-4	.	TRBJ2-2	15	.	TGTGCCAGCAGTTTGGACTACGCGAACACCGGGGAGCTGTTTTTT	CASSLDYANTGELFF
TRBV5-1	.	TRBJ2-6	18	.	TGCGCCAGCAGCTTGGATGAGGAGGCGGACTCTGGGGCCAACGTCCTGACTTTC	CASSLDEEADSGANVLTF
TRBV30	.	TRBJ2-3	12	.	TGTGCCTGGAGTGTGAGCACAGATACGCAGTATTTT	CAWSVSTDTQYF
TRBV7-9	.	TRBJ1-5	16	TRBD1	TGTGCCAGCAGCAGCCCGACAGGGGATAGCAATCAGCCCCAGCATTTT	CASSSPTGDSNQPQHF
TRBV4-2	.	TRBJ1-2	12	.	TGTGCCAGCAGCCAGGGATGGGATGGCTACACCTTC	CASSQGWDGYTF
TRBV27	.	TRBJ2-5	12	.	TGTGCCAGCCAGGAGCCCCGGGGAACCCAGTACTTC	CASQEPRGTQYF
TRBV5-1	once	TRBJ2-1	14	.	TGCGCCAGCAGCTTGGGGGCCGGAGCGACCGAGCAGTTCTTC	CASSLGAGATEQFF
TRBV9	.	TRBJ2-5	14	.	TGTGCCAGCAGCGTAGACAGGGACCAAGAGACCCAGTACTTC	CASSVDRDQETQYF
TRBV20-1	.	TRBJ1-5	14	.	TGCAGTGCTAGAGATCTCACCCCCGATCAGCCCCAGCATTTT	CSARDLTPDQPQHF
TRBV25-1	.	TRBJ2-1	18	TRBD2	TGTGCCAGCAGTGAATCGGTAATAGCGGGAGGAGAATCCGATGAGCAGTTCTTC	CASSESVIAGGESDEQFF
TRBV4-1	few	TRBJ2-1	12	.	TGCGCCAGCAGCCATAGCCGGGTTGAGCAGTTCTTC	CASSHSRVEQFF
TRBV27	.	TRBJ2-3	15	.	TGTGCCAGCAGTTTAATCGCTGCCTTGACAGATACGCAGTATTTT	CASSLIAALTDTQYF
TRBV3-1	.	TRBJ2-3	12	.	TGTGCCAGCAGCCAAGGCGACGGAATGCAGTATTTT	CASSQGDGMQYF
TRBV4-1	.	TRBJ2-1	14	TRBD1	TGCGCCAGCAGCCGAGGGGGCGGCATGAATGAGCAGTTCTTC	CASSRGGGMNEQFF
TRBV7-6	.	TRBJ2-1	16	.	TGTGCCAGCAGCTTAGTACAGGCGAGCTCCTACAATGAGCAGTTCTTC	CASSLVQASSYNEQFF
TRBV5-1	.	TRBJ2-7	14	.	TGCGCCAGCAGCTTGGGTTCCTTGCCCTACGAGCAGTACTTC	CASSLGSLPYEQYF
TRBV9	.	TRBJ2-1	16	TRBD2	TGTGCCAGCATGCCGGCTAGCGGTGGCTCCTACAATGAGCAGTTCTTC	CASMPASGGSYNEQFF
TRBV27	.	TRBJ1-6	15	.	TGTGCCAGCAGTTTATTGTGGCAGGGAGGGTCACCCCTCCACTTT	CASSLLWQGGSPLHF
TRBV6-2/TRBV6-3	once	TRBJ2-7	13	.	TGTGCCAGCAGTTGGGCCAGTACTTGGGAGCAGTACTTC	CASSWASTWEQYF
TRBV20-1	once	TRBJ2-2	12	.	TGCAGTGCCCCGGTCCCGGCCGGGGAGCTGTTTTTT	CSAPVPAGELFF
TRBV29-1	.	TRBJ2-7	15	.	TGCAGCGTTGAAAAGGACGCAACCTCCGGCTACGAGCAGTACTTC	CSVEKDATSGYEQYF
TRBV4-3	once	TRBJ1-6	14	TRBD1	TGCGCCAGCAGGAGTGGGACAGGGAATTCACCCCTCCACTTT	CASRSGTGNSPLHF
TRBV27	.	TRBJ1-2	14	.	TGTGCCAGCAGTTTAGGTTCGGGGTTGGCTGGCTACACCTTC	CASSLGSGLAGYTF
TRBV2	.	TRBJ2-5	11	.	TGTGCCAGCAGGGGGGGAGAGACCCAGTACTTC	CASRGGETQYF
TRBV4-1	once	TRBJ2-2	17	TRBD2	TGCGCCAGCAGCCAAAGACTAGCGGAGCAGGGCACCGGGGAGCTGTTTTTT	CASSQRLAEQGTGELFF
TRBV9	.	TRBJ2-5	14	.	TGTGCCAGCAGTGTAACAGGATCCCAAGAGACCCAGTACTTC	CASSVTGSQETQYF
TRBV29-1	.	TRBJ1-2	13	TRBD1	TGCAGCGTTGAACAACGACAGGGCTATGGCTACACCTTC	CSVEQRQGYGYTF
TRBV7-6	.	TRBJ1-4	15	TRBD1	TGTGCCAGCAGCTTACCACAGGGGGCGGGTGAAAAACTGTTTTTT	CASSLPQGAGEKLFF
TRBV4-3	.	TRBJ2-7	14	TRBD2	TGCGCCAGCAGCCAAGGCGGGGGGACTTGGGAGCAGTACTTC	CASSQGGGTWEQYF